The 19 T cell receptor beta chains given below trace back to one sample, sequenced in a study of blood T cell repertoires in COVID-19. Clones were read by immunoSEQ multiplex PCR, and TCRdb kept only the in-frame ones, dropping some. The sample has tens of thousands of clones, 70% to 90% seen once. The sequenced sample consisted of peripheral blood. The receptor source for this set is a human donor in a cohort sampled during active COVID-19.

The rearrangement joins TRBV6-2 or TRBV6-3 to TRBJ2-1, with 14 bases that match TRBD2. The CDR3 covers 15 residues. Germline V gene sequence: CDR1 MNHEY, CDR2 SVGEGT. Losses at the gene ends were 4 bases for V and 7 bases for J; bases not matched to a gene: 3. CDR3 in DNA: TGTGCCAGCAGTTCGGGGACTAGCGGGGGAAATGAGCAGTTCTTC. Translated: CASSSGTSGGNEQFF.

The chain is built from TRBV11-2 and TRBJ1-2; 7 bases line up with TRBD1. The CDR3 has 13 amino acids. Losses at the gene ends were 6 bases for V and 5 bases for J; bases not matched to a gene: 6. Germline lookup yields CDR1 SGHAT and CDR2 FQNNGV. The CDR3, as DNA: TGTGCCAGCAGTCGGGGACAGATTTATGGCTACACCTTC. As protein: CASSRGQIYGYTF.

This clone showed up just once. The V and J genes are TRBV11-3 and TRBJ1-1, with D uncertain. Trimming took off 2 bases at V and 8 bases at J, with 9 bases between the two ends. Germline-derived CDR1 and CDR2 are SGHNT and YENEEA. There are 12 residues in the CDR3. CDR3 loop: CASSLSSVEAFF. The DNA of the CDR3 is TGTGCCAGCAGCTTAAGTTCGGTCGAAGCTTTCTTT. Drawing the rest from reference TRBV11-3 and TRBJ1-1, the complete variable domain is EAGVVQSPRYKIIEKKQPVAFWCNPISGHNTLYWYLQNLGQGPELLIRYENEEAVDDSQLPKDRFSAERLKGVDSTLKIQPAELGDSAVYLCASSLSSVEAFFGQGTRLTVV.

The chain is built from TRBV5-1 and TRBJ2-5, with 9 bases identical to TRBD2. This CDR3 comprises 14 residues. Germline CDR1 reads SGHRS; CDR2 reads YFSETQ. The V gene end was trimmed by 4 bases and the J gene end by 5 bases; junction bases not matched to a gene: 6. CDR3 loop: CASSDLAGAETQYF. The DNA for the CDR3 is TGCGCCAGCAGCGACTTAGCGGGGGCGGAGACCCAGTACTTC.

The chain carries TRBV3-1 (or the pseudogene TRBV3-2) and TRBJ1-2, with D perhaps matching TRBD1 (5 bases). The CDR3 length is 13 residues. V shed 5 bases and J shed 8 bases, with 15 bases lying between them. Looked up from germline, CDR1 is LGHDT and CDR2 is YNNKEL (reference sequence). CDR3 region: CASSAGGAGGYTF. CDR3 DNA: TGTGCCAGCAGCGCGGGAGGGGCCGGGGGCTACACCTTC.

This clone was seen only a few times. The chain recombines TRBV19 with TRBJ1-5; perhaps TRBD1 as D (5 bases). CDR3 size: 17 residues. Germline V gene sequence: CDR1 LNHDA, CDR2 SQIVND (reference sequence). V lost 4 bases and J 0 bases, leaving 16 bases between the germline ends. CDR3 DNA: TGTGCCAGTAGTAACCGATTGGGGCACTATAGCAATCAGCCCCAGCATTTT. Translating it yields CASSNRLGHYSNQPQHF.

The chain couples TRBV10-3 to TRBJ1-5, with D tentatively TRBD1 (6 bases). The CDR3 has 14 residues. Germline V gene lookup returns CDR1 ENHRY and CDR2 SYGVKD. With 3 bases removed from V and 1 base from J, the gap between germline ends came to 7 bases. The CDR3 here is CAISDRGSNQPQHF. The CDR3 DNA is TGTGCCATCAGTGACAGGGGCAGCAATCAGCCCCAGCATTTT.

V and J are TRBV7-2 and TRBJ2-7; 10 bases are a match to TRBD2. This CDR3 contains 13 residues. V dropped 2 bases and J dropped 11; count of bases not matched to a gene: 6. Germline V CDR1 and CDR2: SGHTA, FQGNSA. The chain's CDR3 is CASSLLAGEHEYF. CDR3 DNA: TGTGCCAGCAGCTTACTAGCGGGGGAGCACGAGTACTTC.

The table lists this clone with a few counts. This rearrangement joins TRBV2 to TRBJ1-2; 8 positions agree with TRBD1. V lost 8 bases and J lost 4; bases outside the gene matches: 9. Germline CDR1 SNHLY, CDR2 FYNNEI. This CDR3 is built from 14 residues. The CDR3 here is CASLSRDRPYGYTF. As DNA, the CDR3 is TGTGCCAGCCTATCCCGGGACAGGCCCTATGGCTACACCTTC.

This clone is a singleton in its sample. CDR3 in DNA: TGTGCCAGCAGCCAAGACGTGACCCAGTACTTC. Its protein product is CASSQDVTQYF. This chain links TRBV3-1 (or the pseudogene TRBV3-2) with TRBJ2-5; D gene ambiguous. The CDR3 extends over 11 amino acids. Germline CDR1 and CDR2: LGHDT and YNNKEL (reference sequence). V dropped 0 bases and J dropped 7 bases, with 3 bases sitting between them.

The chain employs TRBV11-2 and TRBJ1-2, with TRBD1 matching 10 bases. V shed 0 bases and J 6 bases; nucleotides not matched to a gene: 7. CDR3 length: 16 amino acids. CDR1 and CDR2 from the germline V gene are SGHAT and FQNNGV. The CDR3 nucleotides read TGTGCCAGCAGCTTAGACAACGGACAGGGGGTTGATGGCTACACCTTC. It specifies CASSLDNGQGVDGYTF. The full variable domain, with the rest looked up from reference TRBV11-2 and TRBJ1-2, is EAGVAQSPRYKIIEKRQSVAFWCNPISGHATLYWYQQILGQGPKLLIQFQNNGVVDDSQLPKDRFSAERLKGVDSTLKIQPAKLEDSAVYLCASSLDNGQGVDGYTFGSGTRLTVV.

CDR3 DNA sequence: TGTGCCAGCAGCCAGGACACTGGGGCAGGGACCAAAAACATTCAGTACTTC. The encoded protein is CASSQDTGAGTKNIQYF. The chain combines TRBV4-2 with TRBJ2-4; perhaps TRBD1 as D (5 bases). Germline V gene lookup returns CDR1 LGHNA and CDR2 YNFKEQ. The CDR3 has 17 amino acids. Trimming cost V 3 bases and J 2 bases, with 17 bases left between them.

This clone was seen a handful of times. The chain combines TRBV3-1 (or the pseudogene TRBV3-2) with TRBJ2-2, with unresolved D. The germline CDR1 and CDR2 sequences are LGHDT and YNNKEL (reference sequence). The CDR3 is 13 amino acids. V lost 3 bases and J 7 bases, leaving 9 bases between the germline ends. In nucleotides, the CDR3 is TGTGCCAGCAGCCACCCCGAGGTCGGGGAGCTGTTTTTT. Translated, it gives CASSHPEVGELFF.

The chain uses TRBV4-3 and TRBJ2-4; 7 bases are a match to TRBD2. Germline V gene lookup returns CDR1 LGHNA and CDR2 YSLEER. V dropped 0 bases and J dropped 2; count of bases not matched to a gene: 7. The CDR3 spans 17 residues. CDR3 sequence (DNA): TGCGCCAGCAGCCAAGACTCCCCGCGGGGGACCAAAAACATTCAGTACTTC. It encodes CASSQDSPRGTKNIQYF.

The chain joins TRBV5-4 to TRBJ2-7; D not certain. Germline V lookup: CDR1 SGHNT, CDR2 YYREEE (reference sequence). Trimming stripped 0 bases from V and 3 bases from J, with 7 bases between. The CDR3 has 13 residues. CDR3 amino acids: CASSLAWSYEQYF. CDR3 coding DNA: TGTGCCAGCAGCTTGGCTTGGAGCTACGAGCAGTACTTC.

The chain has TRBV29-1 and TRBJ2-2, with 7 positions matching TRBD1. V shed 5 bases and J 7 bases; nucleotides not matched to a gene: 4. The V gene's germline CDR1 is SQVTM and CDR2 ANQGSEA. This CDR3 region has 12 residues. The CDR3 loop is CSVSGGGGELFF. DNA for the CDR3: TGCAGCGTTTCAGGGGGTGGCGGGGAGCTGTTTTTT.

The chain recombines TRBV9 with TRBJ1-5; TRBD1 matches at 7 bases. Trimming took 0 bases from V and 4 from J; bases not matched to a gene: 4. This CDR3 is 15 amino acids long. The germline gives CDR1 SGDLS, CDR2 YYNGEE. DNA of the CDR3: TGTGCCAGCAGCGTAGGACAGGGATGGAATCAGCCCCAGCATTTT. The encoded protein is CASSVGQGWNQPQHF.

The gene calls are TRBV4-2 and TRBJ2-3; 11 nucleotides align to TRBD2. Germline V lookup: CDR1 LGHNA, CDR2 YNFKEQ. This CDR3 has 16 residues. The ends lost 2 bases at V and 4 bases at J; junction bases unmatched: 5. CDR3 region: CASSQLTSGGADTQYF. CDR3 bases: TGTGCCAGCAGCCAATTAACTAGCGGGGGAGCAGATACGCAGTATTTT.

The V and J genes are TRBV18 and TRBJ2-7; 9 nucleotides match TRBD1. Germline CDR1 reads KGHSH; CDR2 reads LQKENI. The CDR3 totals 14 residues. Trimming at V came to 1 base and at J to 4 bases, leaving 2 bases not matched to a gene. The DNA for the CDR3 is TGTGCCAGCTCACCACGACAGGGGGGATACGAGCAGTACTTC. Its translation: CASSPRQGGYEQYF.